This entry concerns a single T cell receptor beta chain. From germline, CDR1 is SEHNR and CDR2 FQNEAQ (reference sequence). V was clipped by 5 bases and J by 1 base; unmatched bases: 8. This CDR3 is 15 amino acids long. The data belong to a study of blood T cell repertoires in COVID-19. Assay used: immunoSEQ multiplex PCR; TCRdb lists only in-frame clones, some missing. The sample has 150,000 to 200,000 clones; around 89% are singletons. The chain combines TRBV7-9 with TRBJ2-7; 7 nucleotides agree with TRBD2. Sequencing input: peripheral blood. The origin of this receptor is a man aged 35 to 55 with active or convalescent COVID-19. CDR3: CASSQTGRSSYEQYF. The CDR3 bases are TGTGCCAGCAGCCAAACCGGGAGGTCGTCCTACGAGCAGTACTTC.